This T cell receptor (beta chain) emerged from a study of regulatory T cells in long-lasting Graves disease. Looking at the study overall: More than 5 years of antithyroid drugs with positive TSH receptor antibodies defined persistent Graves' disease.

As for time point: persistent/refractory GD, antithyroid drugs over 5 years with positive TRAb. PBMC RNA served as the TCR library source. CDR3 size: 16 residues. Germline values: CDR1 MNHEY, CDR2 SMNVEV (reference sequence). V was pared by 2 bases and J by 1 base, with 7 bases of the junction left unmatched. Building the TCR beta libraries relied on iRepertoire HTBI primers, and CDR3 regions underwent Arm-PCR. TCRdb re-derived calls from the multiplex PCR reads in MiXCR, one entry per CDR3 protein. The data show hundreds of thousands of distinct CDR3 sequences, around 20% seen once. This clonotype was detected ten times or more.

The sequencing used peripheral blood mononuclear cells (PBMCs), collected when the disease was refractory, from a patient treated with antithyroid drugs. The chain joins TRBV27 to TRBJ1-1; 7 bases map to TRBD1. This TCR was recovered from a female donor with Graves disease. The DNA of the CDR3 is TGTGCCAGCAGTTTAATTGGGACAGCAAAGAACACTGAAGCTTTCTTT. Its translation: CASSLIGTAKNTEAFF.